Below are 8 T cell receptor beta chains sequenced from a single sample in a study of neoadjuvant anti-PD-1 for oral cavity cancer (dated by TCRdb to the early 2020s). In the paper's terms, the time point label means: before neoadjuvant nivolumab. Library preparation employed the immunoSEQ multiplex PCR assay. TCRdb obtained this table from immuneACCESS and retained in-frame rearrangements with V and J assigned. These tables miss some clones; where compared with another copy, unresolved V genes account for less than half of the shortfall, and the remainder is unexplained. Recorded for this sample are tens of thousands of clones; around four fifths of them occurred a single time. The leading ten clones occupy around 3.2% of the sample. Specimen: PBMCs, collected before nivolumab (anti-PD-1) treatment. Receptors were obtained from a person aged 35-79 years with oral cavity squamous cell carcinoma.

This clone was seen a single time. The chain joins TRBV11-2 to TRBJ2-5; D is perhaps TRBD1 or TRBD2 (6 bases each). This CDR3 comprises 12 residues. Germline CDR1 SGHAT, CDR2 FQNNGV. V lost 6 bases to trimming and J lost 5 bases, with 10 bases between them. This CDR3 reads CASSPGAETQYF. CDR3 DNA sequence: TGTGCCAGCAGTCCGGGGGCGGAGACCCAGTACTTC.

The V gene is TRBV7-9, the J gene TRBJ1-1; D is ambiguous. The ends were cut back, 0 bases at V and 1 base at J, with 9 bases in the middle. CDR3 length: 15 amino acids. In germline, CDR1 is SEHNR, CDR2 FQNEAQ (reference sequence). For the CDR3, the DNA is TGTGCCAGCAGCTTAGCGCGGCGGGGGAACACTGAAGCTTTCTTT. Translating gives CASSLARRGNTEAFF.

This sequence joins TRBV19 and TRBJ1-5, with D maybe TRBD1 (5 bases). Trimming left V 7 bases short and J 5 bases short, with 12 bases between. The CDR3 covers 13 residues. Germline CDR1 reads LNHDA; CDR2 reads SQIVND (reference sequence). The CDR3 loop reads CASTPDSYQPQHF. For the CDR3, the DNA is TGTGCCAGTACCCCCGACAGTTATCAGCCCCAGCATTTT.

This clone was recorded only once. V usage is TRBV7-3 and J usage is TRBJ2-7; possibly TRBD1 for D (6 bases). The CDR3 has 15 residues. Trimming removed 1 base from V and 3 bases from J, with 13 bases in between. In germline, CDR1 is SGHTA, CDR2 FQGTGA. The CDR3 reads CASSLKRTENYEQYF. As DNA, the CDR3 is TGTGCCAGCAGCTTAAAACGGACAGAGAACTACGAGCAGTACTTC.

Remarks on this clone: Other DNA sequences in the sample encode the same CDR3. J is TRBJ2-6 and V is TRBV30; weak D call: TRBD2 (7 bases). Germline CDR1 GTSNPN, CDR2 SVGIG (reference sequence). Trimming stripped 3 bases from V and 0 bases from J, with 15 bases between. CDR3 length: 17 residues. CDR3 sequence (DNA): TGTGCCTGGAGGGCCGGGGGGCTGTACTCTGGGGCCAACGTCCTGACTTTC. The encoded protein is CAWRAGGLYSGANVLTF. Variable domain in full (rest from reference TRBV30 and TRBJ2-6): SQTIHQWPATLVQPVGSPLSLECTVEGTSNPNLYWYRQAAGRGLQLLFYSVGIGQISSEVPQNLSASRPQDRQFILSSKKLLLSDSGFYLCAWRAGGLYSGANVLTFGAGSRLTVL.

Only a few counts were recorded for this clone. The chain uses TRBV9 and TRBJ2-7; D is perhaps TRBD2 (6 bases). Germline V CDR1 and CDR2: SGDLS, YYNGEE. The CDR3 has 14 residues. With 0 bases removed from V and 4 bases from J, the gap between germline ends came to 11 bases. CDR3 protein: CASSVAVSGYEQYF. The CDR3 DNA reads TGTGCCAGCAGCGTAGCGGTTAGCGGATACGAGCAGTACTTC.

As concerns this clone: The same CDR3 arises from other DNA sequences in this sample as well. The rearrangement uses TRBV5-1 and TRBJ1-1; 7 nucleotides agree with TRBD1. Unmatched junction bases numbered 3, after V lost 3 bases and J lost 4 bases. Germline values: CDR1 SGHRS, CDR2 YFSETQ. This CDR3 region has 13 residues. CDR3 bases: TGCGCCAGCAGCTCCCCAGGGGGCACTGAAGCTTTCTTT. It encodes CASSSPGGTEAFF.

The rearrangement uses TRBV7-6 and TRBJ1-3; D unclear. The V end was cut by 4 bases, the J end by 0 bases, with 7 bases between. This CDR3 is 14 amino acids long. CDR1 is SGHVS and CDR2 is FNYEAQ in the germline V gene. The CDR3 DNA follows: TGTGCCAGCAGCTCACAGATCTCTGGAAACACCATATATTTT. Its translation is CASSSQISGNTIYF.